The clone carrying this T cell receptor (beta chain) was picked up one time. Its antigen is not identified. This record comes from a study of T cell responses to AZD1222 COVID-19 vaccine. Study-wide findings and caveats: Repertoires were obtained solely post-peak T cell response. Only a handful of individuals given AZD1222 were seropositive at baseline. CD4 TCRs linked to vaccination spanned spike, dominating at 160-218 and 743-854. The sample set comprised mostly white British donors with more females, and clonal diversity was possibly underestimated.

TCRdb keeps only in-frame clones here, not all; method: immunoSEQ multiplex PCR. The profile shows around 65,000 clones, approximately 82% of them singletons. The sample in question was peripheral blood, obtained 28 days after the second AZD1222 dose. This TCR came from an adult who received the AZD1222 COVID-19 vaccine.

The CDR3 protein is CASSSSSGVWGEAFF. CDR3 coding DNA: TGTGCCAGCAGTTCCAGCTCGGGTGTTTGGGGTGAAGCTTTCTTT. The rearrangement links TRBV28 to TRBJ1-1, with no clear D. CDR3 size: 15 residues. CDR1 and CDR2 (germline): MDHEN, SYDVKM. V gave up 4 bases and J gave up 7 bases, with 19 bases separating them.